The 24 T cell receptor beta chains listed next were all sequenced from one sample in a study of long-term antiretroviral therapy in people with HIV. Sequencing used immunoSEQ v3.0 at survey level. Clones were read by immunoSEQ multiplex PCR, and TCRdb kept only the in-frame ones, dropping some. This table has approximately 17,000 clones, less than 80% appearing once. Specimen: unsorted PBMCs, collected 1.5 years before starting antiretroviral therapy. The receptors shown here come from a woman aged 45-60 years with HIV.

This clone was observed a few times. The V and J genes are TRBV4-1 and TRBJ1-2; possibly TRBD1 for D (5 bases). CDR1 is MGHRA, CDR2 YSYEKL, per germline. This CDR3 has 16 residues. The V end was cut by 0 bases, the J end by 4 bases, with 15 bases between. The CDR3 loop is CASSQEYTGTAYGYTF. As DNA, the CDR3 is TGCGCCAGCAGCCAAGAATATACCGGGACCGCCTATGGCTACACCTTC.

The chain uses TRBV11-2 and TRBJ2-1; unclear D gene. Deletions cut 6 bases from V and 8 bases from J, with 17 bases between. Per germline, CDR1 SGHAT and CDR2 FQNNGV. This CDR3 is built from 14 residues. The CDR3 loop is CASSLTPDLYEQFF. In DNA form, the CDR3 reads TGTGCCAGCAGTTTAACCCCCGATTTGTATGAGCAGTTCTTC.

V gene TRBV27 combines with J gene TRBJ2-2; weak D call: TRBD1 (5 bases). The length of the CDR3 is 14 residues. V shed 6 bases and J shed 4 bases, with 12 bases lying between them. Germline CDR1 MNHEY, CDR2 SMNVEV (reference sequence). CDR3 in DNA: TGTGCCAGCAGATGGACATCGAGCACCGGGGAGCTGTTTTTT. Translated: CASRWTSSTGELFF.

The CDR3 coding sequence is TGCGCCAGCAGTGAGTTTCGCGCCGGGGAGCTGTTTTTT. Translated, it gives CASSEFRAGELFF. This chain connects TRBV10-2 to TRBJ2-2; no reliable D call. CDR3 length: 13 residues. Trimming took off 1 base at V and 6 bases at J, with 6 bases between the two ends. Per germline, CDR1 WSHSY and CDR2 SAAADI.

The chain carries TRBV27 and TRBJ2-7, with D possibly matching TRBD1 (5 bases). Trimming removed 11 bases from V and 1 base from J, with 12 bases in between. CDR1 MNHEY and CDR2 SMNVEV come from the germline V gene (reference sequence). The CDR3 length is 12 residues. The CDR3 here is CAGPDTSYEQYF. CDR3 DNA: TGTGCCGGACCGGACACTTCCTACGAGCAGTACTTC.

The chain joins TRBV5-1 to TRBJ1-1; tentative D call: TRBD1 (6 bases). The CDR3 is 14 residues long. V lost 0 bases and J lost 7, with 13 bases in between. CDR1 is SGHRS and CDR2 is YFSETQ in the germline V gene. CDR3 amino acids: CASSLGVGQYEAFF. In DNA, the CDR3 is TGCGCCAGCAGCTTGGGAGTTGGACAGTATGAAGCTTTCTTT.

The chain employs TRBV12-5 and TRBJ1-2; a weak D match, TRBD1 (5 bases). Germline CDR1 reads LGHNT; CDR2 reads FRNRAP. The CDR3 runs 16 residues. V was shortened by 5 bases and J by 4 bases, with 20 bases between the two germline ends. CDR3 protein: CASGDENTWGSYGYTF. The CDR3 DNA sequence: TGTGCTAGTGGTGACGAAAATACTTGGGGGTCCTATGGCTACACCTTC. The variable domain in full, with the rest retrieved from reference TRBV12-5 and TRBJ1-2, is DARVTQTPRHKVTEMGQEVTMRCQPILGHNTVFWYRQTMMQGLELLAYFRNRAPLDDSGMPKDRFSAEMPDATLATLKIQPSEPRDSAVYFCASGDENTWGSYGYTFGSGTRLTVV.

The CDR3 spells CASSPRDRGFYGYTF. The DNA for the CDR3 is TGTGCCAGCAGCCCCCGGGACAGGGGATTCTATGGCTACACCTTC. This chain connects TRBV11-2 to TRBJ1-2, with 10 bases aligning to TRBD1. V was pared by 5 bases and J by 4 bases, with 7 bases of the junction left unmatched. There are 15 residues in the CDR3. Germline CDR1 and CDR2: SGHAT and FQNNGV.

CDR3 loop: CASSGTGDQPQHF. CDR3 nucleotide sequence: TGTGCCAGTAGTGGGACAGGGGATCAGCCCCAGCATTTT. The V call is TRBV19, the J call TRBJ1-5, with 10 bases identical to TRBD1. With V trimmed by 5 bases and J by 5 bases, 0 bases remained unmatched. CDR3 length: 13 amino acids. Germline V gives CDR1 LNHDA, CDR2 SQIVND (reference sequence). Combining the CDR3 with reference TRBV19 and TRBJ1-5 gives the whole variable domain DGGITQSPKYLFRKEGQNVTLSCEQNLNHDAMYWYRQDPGQGLRLIYYSQIVNDFQKGDIAEGYSVSREKKESFPLTVTSAQKNPTAFYLCASSGTGDQPQHFGDGTRLSIL.

The CDR3 DNA is TGTGCCAGCACCCTAGGGGGGGAAAGCTCCTACGAGCAGTACTTC. Its protein is CASTLGGESSYEQYF. The chain links TRBV11-2 to TRBJ2-7, with D possibly matching TRBD2 (7 bases). V was shortened by 7 bases and J by 0 bases, with 16 bases between the two germline ends. CDR1 and CDR2 (germline): SGHAT, FQNNGV. The CDR3 extends over 15 amino acids.

DNA for the CDR3: TGTGCCTGGAAGCAGGGCTTCTCTGGAAACACCATATATTTT. Translating gives CAWKQGFSGNTIYF. The chain couples TRBV30 to TRBJ1-3; tentative D call: TRBD1 (5 bases). V lost 4 bases and J 0 bases, leaving 10 bases between the germline ends. Germline lookup yields CDR1 GTSNPN and CDR2 SVGIG (reference sequence). CDR3 length: 14 residues.

The CDR3 protein is CASSTPDRAKGYTF. The CDR3 DNA follows: TGTGCCAGTAGTACCCCCGACAGGGCAAAAGGCTACACCTTC. The chain combines TRBV19 with TRBJ1-2; TRBD1 aligns across 7 bases. Germline V CDR1 and CDR2: LNHDA, SQIVND (reference sequence). The CDR3 is 14 amino acids. The V and J ends lost 4 bases and 8 bases, in that order; junction bases with no gene match: 10.

The rearrangement links TRBV28 to TRBJ1-2; the match to TRBD1 covers 8 bases. The CDR3 has 14 amino acids. Germline values: CDR1 MDHEN, CDR2 SYDVKM. The V segment lost 6 bases and the J segment 7 bases; nucleotides outside the gene matches: 10. As DNA, the CDR3 is TGTGCCAGCAGGGGACCGGGACAGGCGACTGGCTACACCTTC. Translation: CASRGPGQATGYTF.

This clone came up a few times. The chain employs TRBV27 and TRBJ1-5; a weak D match, TRBD1 (5 bases). Deletions cut 2 bases from V and 2 bases from J, with 7 bases between. The germline V gene encodes CDR1 MNHEY and CDR2 SMNVEV (reference sequence). The CDR3 spans 14 residues. CDR3 nucleotides: TGTGCCAGCAGTTTAGGGGGAGGCAATCAGCCCCAGCATTTT. This codes for CASSLGGGNQPQHF.

The genes are TRBV5-1 and TRBJ1-3; 7 bases are shared with TRBD1. Per the germline V gene, CDR1 is SGHRS and CDR2 is YFSETQ. With V trimmed by 4 bases and J by 6 bases, 4 bases remained unmatched. The CDR3 sequence is 13 residues long. The CDR3 nucleotides are TGCGCCAGCAGCCCGGGACAGAAAAACACCATATATTTT. Protein sequence: CASSPGQKNTIYF.

The chain is built from TRBV20-1 and TRBJ2-7; no firm D call. The V gene's germline CDR1 is DFQATT and CDR2 SNEGSKA (reference sequence). V lost 7 bases to trimming and J lost 8 bases, with 12 bases between them. The CDR3 loop spans 10 amino acids. CDR3 nucleotide sequence: TGCAGTGGCCTGACGGAGAAGCAGTACTTC. Encoded protein: CSGLTEKQYF.

The chain employs TRBV7-8 and TRBJ1-6; D not resolved. The V and J ends lost 8 bases and 2 bases respectively, with 7 bases between them. Germline CDR1 reads SGHVS; CDR2 reads FQNEAQ. CDR3 length: 13 residues. The CDR3 here is CASQDPYNSPLHF. CDR3 sequence (DNA): TGTGCCAGCCAGGACCCCTATAATTCACCCCTCCACTTT.

This clone has only a few counts. CDR3 nucleotides: TGCGCCAGCAGCTTGGGCAGGGACTCACCCCTCCACTTT. Translated: CASSLGRDSPLHF. The V and J genes are TRBV5-1 and TRBJ1-6, with D possibly being TRBD1 (5 bases). CDR1 and CDR2 (germline): SGHRS, YFSETQ. V lost 0 bases and J lost 10, with 8 bases in between. CDR3 length: 13 amino acids.

The genes are TRBV6-6 and TRBJ1-4; D gene uncertain. CDR1 and CDR2 (germline): MNHNY, SVGAGI (reference sequence). The CDR3 runs 11 residues. Trimming stripped 7 bases from V and 2 bases from J, with 2 bases between. CDR3 residues: CASTTNEKLFF. CDR3 coding DNA: TGTGCCAGCACCACTAATGAAAAACTGTTTTTT.

The chain recombines TRBV7-3 with TRBJ1-2; D may be TRBD1 (5 bases). Per germline, CDR1 SGHTA and CDR2 FQGTGA. V was clipped by 0 bases and J by 3 bases, with 11 bases between them. This CDR3 region has 15 residues. The CDR3, as DNA: TGTGCCAGCAGCTTAACCCGGGACGGAGACTATGGCTACACCTTC. Its translation is CASSLTRDGDYGYTF.

The table lists this clone with a count of one. J is TRBJ1-5 and V is TRBV19; 9 positions match TRBD1. The germline gives CDR1 LNHDA, CDR2 SQIVND (reference sequence). The CDR3 covers 14 residues. V was pared by 11 bases and J by 0 bases, with 5 bases of the junction left unmatched. CDR3 sequence: CAAIQGASNQPQHF. The DNA for the CDR3 is TGTGCCGCCATACAGGGGGCTAGCAATCAGCCCCAGCATTTT.

This clone was picked up a small number of times. The chain uses TRBV7-3 and TRBJ2-5, with 9 bases identical to TRBD2. Trimming cost V 2 bases and J 5 bases; bases outside gene matches: 9. Germline V gives CDR1 SGHTA, CDR2 FQGTGA. The CDR3 consists of 16 residues. DNA for the CDR3: TGTGCCAGCAGCTTAGGAGCGGGGGGTCACATGGAGACCCAGTACTTC. Translated, it gives CASSLGAGGHMETQYF.

The chain carries TRBV7-2 and TRBJ1-2; unclear D gene. From germline, CDR1 is SGHTA and CDR2 FQGNSA. Between the trimmed V and J ends, which lost 3 bases and 8 bases, there was a span of 16 bases. This CDR3 is 14 amino acids long. CDR3 residues: CASSFSAGPGGYTF. The CDR3 region has the DNA TGTGCCAGCAGCTTTTCGGCAGGTCCCGGGGGCTACACCTTC.

The chain couples TRBV9 to TRBJ1-5; the D gene is possibly TRBD1 (5 bases). Germline-derived CDR1 and CDR2 are SGDLS and YYNGEE. The germline V and J ends were trimmed by 3 bases and 2 bases, with 9 bases remaining between them. The length of the CDR3 is 14 residues. CDR3 DNA: TGTGCCAGCAGCGCCTTGGGGGGCAATCAGCCCCAGCATTTT. Translated, it gives CASSALGGNQPQHF.